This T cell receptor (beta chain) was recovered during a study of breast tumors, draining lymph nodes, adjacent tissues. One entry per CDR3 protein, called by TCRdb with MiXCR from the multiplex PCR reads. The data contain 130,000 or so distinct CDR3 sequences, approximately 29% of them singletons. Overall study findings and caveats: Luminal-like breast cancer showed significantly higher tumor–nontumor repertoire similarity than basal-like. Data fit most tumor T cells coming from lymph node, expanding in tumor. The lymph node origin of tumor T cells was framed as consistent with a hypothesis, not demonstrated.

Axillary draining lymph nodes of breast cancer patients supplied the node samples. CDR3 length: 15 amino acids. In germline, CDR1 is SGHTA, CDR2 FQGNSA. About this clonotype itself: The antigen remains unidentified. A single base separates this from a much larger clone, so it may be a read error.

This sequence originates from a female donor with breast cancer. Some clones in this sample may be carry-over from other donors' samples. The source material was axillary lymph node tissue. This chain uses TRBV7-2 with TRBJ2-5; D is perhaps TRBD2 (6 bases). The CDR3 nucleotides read TGTGCCAGCAGCTTACAACCGGGGGTAGGAGGGACCCAGCACTTC. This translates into CASSLQPGVGGTQHF.